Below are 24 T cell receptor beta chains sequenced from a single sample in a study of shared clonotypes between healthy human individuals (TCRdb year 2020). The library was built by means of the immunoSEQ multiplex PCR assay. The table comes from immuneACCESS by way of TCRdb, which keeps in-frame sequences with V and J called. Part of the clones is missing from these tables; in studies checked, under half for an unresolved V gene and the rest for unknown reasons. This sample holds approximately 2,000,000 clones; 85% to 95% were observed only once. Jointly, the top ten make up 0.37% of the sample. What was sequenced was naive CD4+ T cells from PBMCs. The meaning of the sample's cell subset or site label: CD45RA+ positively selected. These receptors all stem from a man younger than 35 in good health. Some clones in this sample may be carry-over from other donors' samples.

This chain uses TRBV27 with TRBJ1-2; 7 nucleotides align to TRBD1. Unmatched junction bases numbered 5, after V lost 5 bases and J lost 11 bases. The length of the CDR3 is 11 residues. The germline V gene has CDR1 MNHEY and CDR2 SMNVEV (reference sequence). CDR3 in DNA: TGTGCCAGCAGTCCACCAGGGGGTTACACCTTC. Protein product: CASSPPGGYTF.

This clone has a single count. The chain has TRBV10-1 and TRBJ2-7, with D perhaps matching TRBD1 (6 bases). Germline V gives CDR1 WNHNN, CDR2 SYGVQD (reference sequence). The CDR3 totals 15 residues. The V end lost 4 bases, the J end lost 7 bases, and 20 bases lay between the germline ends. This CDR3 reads CASSGPQGLKEEQYF. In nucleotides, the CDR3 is TGCGCCAGCAGTGGCCCTCAGGGGCTGAAAGAGGAGCAGTACTTC.

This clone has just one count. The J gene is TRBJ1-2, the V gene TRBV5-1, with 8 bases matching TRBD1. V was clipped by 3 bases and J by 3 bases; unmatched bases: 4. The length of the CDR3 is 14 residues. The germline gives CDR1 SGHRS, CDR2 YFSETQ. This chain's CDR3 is CASSSGGADYGYTF. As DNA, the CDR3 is TGCGCCAGCAGCTCAGGGGGCGCCGACTATGGCTACACCTTC.

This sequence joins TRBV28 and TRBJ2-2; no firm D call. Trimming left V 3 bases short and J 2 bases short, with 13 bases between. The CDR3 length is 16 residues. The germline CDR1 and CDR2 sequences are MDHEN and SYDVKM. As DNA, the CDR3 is TGTGCCAGCAGTTTCATTTGGCAGACCAACACCGGGGAGCTGTTTTTT. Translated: CASSFIWQTNTGELFF.

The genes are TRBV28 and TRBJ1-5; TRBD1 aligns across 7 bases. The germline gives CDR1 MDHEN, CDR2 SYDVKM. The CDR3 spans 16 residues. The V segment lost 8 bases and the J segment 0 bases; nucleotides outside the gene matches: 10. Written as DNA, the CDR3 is TGTGCCAGCTCTGGGACAGCGGCGGGTAGCAATCAGCCCCAGCATTTT. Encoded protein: CASSGTAAGSNQPQHF.

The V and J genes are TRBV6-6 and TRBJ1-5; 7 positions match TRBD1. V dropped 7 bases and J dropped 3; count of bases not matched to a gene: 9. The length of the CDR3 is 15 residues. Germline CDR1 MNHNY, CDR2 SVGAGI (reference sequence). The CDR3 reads CASKATGLDNQPQHF. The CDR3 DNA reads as TGTGCCAGCAAAGCGACAGGGTTGGACAATCAGCCCCAGCATTTT.

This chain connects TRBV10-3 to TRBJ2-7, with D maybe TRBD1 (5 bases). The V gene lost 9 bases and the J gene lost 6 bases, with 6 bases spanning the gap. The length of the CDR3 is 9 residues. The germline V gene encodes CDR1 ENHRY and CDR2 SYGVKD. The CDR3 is CAIGVEQYF. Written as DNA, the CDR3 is TGTGCCATAGGGGTCGAGCAGTACTTC.

Here the CDR3 reads CASSVDGNDNSEAFF. The CDR3 nucleotides read TGTGCCAGCAGCGTGGACGGGAACGATAATAGTGAAGCTTTCTTT. The V call is TRBV5-5, the J call TRBJ1-1; D remains ambiguous. Germline V gene data show CDR1 as SGHKS and CDR2 as YYEKEE (reference sequence). V was shortened by 4 bases and J by 7 bases, with 20 bases between the two germline ends. The CDR3 is 15 amino acids.

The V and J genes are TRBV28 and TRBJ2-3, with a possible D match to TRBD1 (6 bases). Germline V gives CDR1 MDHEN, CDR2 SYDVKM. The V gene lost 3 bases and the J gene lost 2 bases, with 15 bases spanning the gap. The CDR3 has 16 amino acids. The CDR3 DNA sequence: TGTGCCAGCAGTTTGGTGCGAACAGGGATCACAGATACGCAGTATTTT. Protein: CASSLVRTGITDTQYF.

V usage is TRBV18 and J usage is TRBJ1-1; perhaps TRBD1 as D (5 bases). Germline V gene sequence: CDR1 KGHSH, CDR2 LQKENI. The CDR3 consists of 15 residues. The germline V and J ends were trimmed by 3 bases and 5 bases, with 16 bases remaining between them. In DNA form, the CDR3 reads TGTGCCAGCTCACCGTTGGGGCAGGCCGGGACTGAAGCTTTCTTT. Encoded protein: CASSPLGQAGTEAFF.

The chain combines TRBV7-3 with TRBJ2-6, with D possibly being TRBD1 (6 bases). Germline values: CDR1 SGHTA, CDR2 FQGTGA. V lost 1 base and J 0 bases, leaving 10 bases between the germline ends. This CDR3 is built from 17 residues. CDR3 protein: CASSLRQGISGANVLTF. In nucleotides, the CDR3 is TGTGCCAGCAGCTTAAGGCAGGGGATCTCTGGGGCCAACGTCCTGACTTTC.

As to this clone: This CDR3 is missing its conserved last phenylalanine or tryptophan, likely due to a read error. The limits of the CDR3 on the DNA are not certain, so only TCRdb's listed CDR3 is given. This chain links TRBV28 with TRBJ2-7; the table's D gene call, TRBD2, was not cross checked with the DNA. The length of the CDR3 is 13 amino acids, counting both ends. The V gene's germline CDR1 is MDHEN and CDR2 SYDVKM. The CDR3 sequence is CASSLNYQGLQVY.

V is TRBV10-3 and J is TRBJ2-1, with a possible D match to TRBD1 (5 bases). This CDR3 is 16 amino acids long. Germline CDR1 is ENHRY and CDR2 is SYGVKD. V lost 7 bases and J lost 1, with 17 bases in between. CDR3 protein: CAITKGSGQSYNEQFF. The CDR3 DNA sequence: TGTGCCATCACCAAAGGGTCAGGACAATCCTACAATGAGCAGTTCTTC.

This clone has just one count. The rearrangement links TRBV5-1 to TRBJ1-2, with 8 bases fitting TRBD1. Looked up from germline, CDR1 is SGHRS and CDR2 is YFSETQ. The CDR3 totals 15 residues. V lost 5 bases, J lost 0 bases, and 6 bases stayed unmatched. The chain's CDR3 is CASRLGQGANYGYTF. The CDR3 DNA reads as TGCGCCAGCAGACTTGGACAGGGTGCTAACTATGGCTACACCTTC. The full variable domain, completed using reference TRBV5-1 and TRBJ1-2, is KAGVTQTPRYLIKTRGQQVTLSCSPISGHRSVSWYQQTPGQGLQFLFEYFSETQRNKGNFPGRFSGRQFSNSRSEMNVSTLELGDSALYLCASRLGQGANYGYTFGSGTRLTVV.

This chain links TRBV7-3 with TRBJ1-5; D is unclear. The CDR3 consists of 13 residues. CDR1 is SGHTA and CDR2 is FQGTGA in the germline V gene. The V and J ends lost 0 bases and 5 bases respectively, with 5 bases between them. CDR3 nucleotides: TGTGCCAGCAGCTTAACCCAATATCAGCCCCAGCATTTT. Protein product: CASSLTQYQPQHF.

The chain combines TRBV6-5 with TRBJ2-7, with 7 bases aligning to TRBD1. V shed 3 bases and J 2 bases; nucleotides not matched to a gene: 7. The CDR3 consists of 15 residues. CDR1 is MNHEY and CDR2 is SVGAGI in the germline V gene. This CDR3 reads CASSYKSQGTYEQYF. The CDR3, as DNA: TGTGCCAGCAGTTATAAGTCACAGGGGACCTACGAGCAGTACTTC.

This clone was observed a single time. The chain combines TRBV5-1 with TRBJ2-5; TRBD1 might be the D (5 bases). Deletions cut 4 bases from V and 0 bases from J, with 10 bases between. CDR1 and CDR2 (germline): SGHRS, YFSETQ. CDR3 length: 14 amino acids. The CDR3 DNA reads TGCGCCAGCAGCGGGCAGGGCCACCAAGAGACCCAGTACTTC. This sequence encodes CASSGQGHQETQYF.

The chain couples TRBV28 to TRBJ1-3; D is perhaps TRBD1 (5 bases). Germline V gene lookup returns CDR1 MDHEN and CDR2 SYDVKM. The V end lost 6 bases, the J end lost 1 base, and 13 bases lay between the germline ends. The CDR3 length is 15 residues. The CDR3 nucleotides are TGTGCCAGCAGGCCTACGAGGGGATCTGGAAACACCATATATTTT. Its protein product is CASRPTRGSGNTIYF.

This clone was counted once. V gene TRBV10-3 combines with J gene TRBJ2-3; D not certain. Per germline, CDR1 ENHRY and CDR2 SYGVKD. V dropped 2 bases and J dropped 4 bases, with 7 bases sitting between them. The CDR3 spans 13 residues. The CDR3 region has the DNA TGTGCCATCAGTGAGCCAGGCTCAGATACGCAGTATTTT. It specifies CAISEPGSDTQYF.

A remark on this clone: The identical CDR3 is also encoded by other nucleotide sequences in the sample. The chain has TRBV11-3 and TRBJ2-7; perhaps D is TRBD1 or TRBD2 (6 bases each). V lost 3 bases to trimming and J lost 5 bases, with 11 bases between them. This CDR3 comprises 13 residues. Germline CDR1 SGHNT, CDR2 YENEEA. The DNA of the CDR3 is TGTGCCAGCAGCTTTGAAGGGGGGAACGAGCAGTACTTC. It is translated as CASSFEGGNEQYF.

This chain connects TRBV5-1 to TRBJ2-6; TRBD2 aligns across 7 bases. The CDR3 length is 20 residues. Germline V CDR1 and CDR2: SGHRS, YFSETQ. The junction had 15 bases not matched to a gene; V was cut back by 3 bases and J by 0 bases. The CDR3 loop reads CASSSATGDYHHSGANVLTF. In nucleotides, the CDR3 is TGCGCCAGCAGCTCCGCAACGGGGGACTACCACCACTCTGGGGCCAACGTCCTGACTTTC.

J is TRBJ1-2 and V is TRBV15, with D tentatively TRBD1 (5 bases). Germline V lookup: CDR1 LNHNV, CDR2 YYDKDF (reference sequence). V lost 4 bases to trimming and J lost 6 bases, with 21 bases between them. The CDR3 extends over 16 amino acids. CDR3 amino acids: CATSTEVGRREDGYTF. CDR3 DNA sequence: TGTGCCACCAGCACAGAGGTGGGGCGACGAGAGGATGGCTACACCTTC. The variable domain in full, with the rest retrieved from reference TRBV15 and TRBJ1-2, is DAMVIQNPRYQVTQFGKPVTLSCSQTLNHNVMYWYQQKSSQAPKLLFHYYDKDFNNEADTPDNFQSRRPNTSFCFLDIRSPGLGDTAMYLCATSTEVGRREDGYTFGSGTRLTVV.

The CDR3 sequence: CASSLGPKNIQYF. CDR3 DNA sequence: TGTGCCAGCAGCTTAGGCCCAAAAAACATTCAGTACTTC. The chain couples TRBV7-6 to TRBJ2-4; D ambiguous. Germline V CDR1 and CDR2: SGHVS, FNYEAQ. The CDR3 spans 13 residues. Trimming shortened V by 1 base and J by 4 bases, and 5 bases separated the two germline ends.

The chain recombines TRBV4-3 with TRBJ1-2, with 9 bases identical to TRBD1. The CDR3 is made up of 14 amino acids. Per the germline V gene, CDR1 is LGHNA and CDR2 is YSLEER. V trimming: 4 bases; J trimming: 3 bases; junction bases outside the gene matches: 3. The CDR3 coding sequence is TGCGCCAGCAGCCCGGGACAGGGACACTATGGCTACACCTTC. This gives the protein CASSPGQGHYGYTF.